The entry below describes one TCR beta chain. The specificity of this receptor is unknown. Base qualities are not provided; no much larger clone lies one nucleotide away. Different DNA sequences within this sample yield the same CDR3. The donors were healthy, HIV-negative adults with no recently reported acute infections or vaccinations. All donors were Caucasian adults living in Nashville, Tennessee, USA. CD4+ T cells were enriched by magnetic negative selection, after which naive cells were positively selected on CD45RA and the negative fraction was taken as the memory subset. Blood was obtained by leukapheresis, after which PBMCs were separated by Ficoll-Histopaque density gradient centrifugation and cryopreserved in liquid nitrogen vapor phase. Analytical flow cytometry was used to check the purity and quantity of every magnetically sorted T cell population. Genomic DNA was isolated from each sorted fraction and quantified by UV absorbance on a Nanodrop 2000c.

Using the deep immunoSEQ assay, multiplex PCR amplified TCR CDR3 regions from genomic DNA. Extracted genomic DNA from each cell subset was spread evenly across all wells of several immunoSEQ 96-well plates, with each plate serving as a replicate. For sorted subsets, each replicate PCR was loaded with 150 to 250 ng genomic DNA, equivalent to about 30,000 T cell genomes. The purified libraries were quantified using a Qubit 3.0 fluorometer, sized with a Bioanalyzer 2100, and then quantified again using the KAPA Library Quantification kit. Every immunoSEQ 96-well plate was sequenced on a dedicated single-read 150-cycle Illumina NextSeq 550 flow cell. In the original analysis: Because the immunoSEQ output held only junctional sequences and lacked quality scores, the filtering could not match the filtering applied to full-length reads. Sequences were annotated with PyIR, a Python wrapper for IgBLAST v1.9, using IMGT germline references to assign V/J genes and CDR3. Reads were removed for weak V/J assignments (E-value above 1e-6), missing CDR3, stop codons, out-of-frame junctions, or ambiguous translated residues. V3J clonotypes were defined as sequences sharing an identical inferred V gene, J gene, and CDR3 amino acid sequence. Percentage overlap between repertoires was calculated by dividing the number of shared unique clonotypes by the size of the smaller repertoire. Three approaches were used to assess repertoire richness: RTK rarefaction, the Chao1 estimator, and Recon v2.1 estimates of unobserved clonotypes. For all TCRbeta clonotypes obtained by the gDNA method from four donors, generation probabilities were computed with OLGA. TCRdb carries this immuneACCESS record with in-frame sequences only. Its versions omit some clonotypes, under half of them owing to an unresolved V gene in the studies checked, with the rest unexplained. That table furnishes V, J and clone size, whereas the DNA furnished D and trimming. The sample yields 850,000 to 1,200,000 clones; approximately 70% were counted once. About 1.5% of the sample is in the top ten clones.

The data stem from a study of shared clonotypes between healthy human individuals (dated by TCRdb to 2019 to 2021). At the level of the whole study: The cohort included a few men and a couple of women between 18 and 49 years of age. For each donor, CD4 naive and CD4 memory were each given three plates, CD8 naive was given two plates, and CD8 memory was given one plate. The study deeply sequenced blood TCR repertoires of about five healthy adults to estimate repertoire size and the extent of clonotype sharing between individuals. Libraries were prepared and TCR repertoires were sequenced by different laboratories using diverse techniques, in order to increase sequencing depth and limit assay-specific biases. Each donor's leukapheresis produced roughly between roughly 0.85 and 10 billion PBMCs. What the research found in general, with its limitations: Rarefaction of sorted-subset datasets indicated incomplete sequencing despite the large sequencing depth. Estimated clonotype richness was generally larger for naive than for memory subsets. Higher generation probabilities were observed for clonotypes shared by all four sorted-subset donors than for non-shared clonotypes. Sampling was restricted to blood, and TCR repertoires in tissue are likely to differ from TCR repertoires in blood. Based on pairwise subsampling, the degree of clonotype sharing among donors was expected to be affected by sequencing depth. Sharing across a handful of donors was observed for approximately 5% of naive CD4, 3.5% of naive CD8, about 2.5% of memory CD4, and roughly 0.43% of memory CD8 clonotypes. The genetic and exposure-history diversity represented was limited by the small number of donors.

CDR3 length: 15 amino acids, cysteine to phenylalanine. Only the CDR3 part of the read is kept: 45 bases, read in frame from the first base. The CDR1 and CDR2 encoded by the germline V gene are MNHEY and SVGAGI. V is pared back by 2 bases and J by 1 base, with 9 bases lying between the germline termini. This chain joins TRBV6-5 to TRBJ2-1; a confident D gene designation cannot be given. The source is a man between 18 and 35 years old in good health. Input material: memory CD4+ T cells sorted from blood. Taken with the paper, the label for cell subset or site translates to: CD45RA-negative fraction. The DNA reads TGTGCCAGCAGTTACAGGGTTGGATCCTACAATGAGCAGTTCTTC. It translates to CASSYRVGSYNEQFF.